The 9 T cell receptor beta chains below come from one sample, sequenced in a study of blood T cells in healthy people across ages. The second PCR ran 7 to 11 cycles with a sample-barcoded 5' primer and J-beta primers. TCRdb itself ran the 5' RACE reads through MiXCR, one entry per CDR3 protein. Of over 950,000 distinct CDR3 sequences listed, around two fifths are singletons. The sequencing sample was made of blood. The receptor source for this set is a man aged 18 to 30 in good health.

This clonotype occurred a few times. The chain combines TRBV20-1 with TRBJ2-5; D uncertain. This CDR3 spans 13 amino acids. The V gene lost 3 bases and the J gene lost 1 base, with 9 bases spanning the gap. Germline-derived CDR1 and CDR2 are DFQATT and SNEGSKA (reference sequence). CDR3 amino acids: CSASRRIQETQYF. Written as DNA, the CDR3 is TGCAGTGCTAGTCGGCGGATCCAAGAGACCCAGTACTTC.

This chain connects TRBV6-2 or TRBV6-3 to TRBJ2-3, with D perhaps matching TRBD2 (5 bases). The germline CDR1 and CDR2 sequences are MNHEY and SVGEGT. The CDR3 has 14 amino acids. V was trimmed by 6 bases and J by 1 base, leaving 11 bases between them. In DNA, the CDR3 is TGTGCCAGCAGGGTAGCGTCAGGCACAGATACGCAGTATTTT. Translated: CASRVASGTDTQYF.

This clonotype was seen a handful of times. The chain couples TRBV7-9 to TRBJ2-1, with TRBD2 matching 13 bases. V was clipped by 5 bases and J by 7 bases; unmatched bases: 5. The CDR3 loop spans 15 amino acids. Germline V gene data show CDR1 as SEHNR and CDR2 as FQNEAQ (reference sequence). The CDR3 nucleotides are TGTGCCAGCAGCGCAACTAGCGGGGGGGCAAATGAGCAGTTCTTC. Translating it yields CASSATSGGANEQFF.

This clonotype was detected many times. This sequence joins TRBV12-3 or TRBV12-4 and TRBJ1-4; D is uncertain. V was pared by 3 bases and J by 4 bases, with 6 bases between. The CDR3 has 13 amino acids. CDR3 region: CASSLGVNEKLFF. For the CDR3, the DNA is TGTGCCAGCAGTTTGGGAGTTAATGAAAAACTGTTTTTT.

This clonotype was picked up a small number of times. CDR3 bases: TGTGCCAGCAGCCAAGATCGGTACAGCCACTCTGGGGCCAACGTCCTGACTTTC. Protein product: CASSQDRYSHSGANVLTF. The chain couples TRBV3-1 to TRBJ2-6; D is unresolved. Trimming removed 0 bases from V and 0 bases from J, with 12 bases in between. Germline V gene data show CDR1 as LGHDT and CDR2 as YNNKEL (reference sequence). The length of the CDR3 is 18 residues.

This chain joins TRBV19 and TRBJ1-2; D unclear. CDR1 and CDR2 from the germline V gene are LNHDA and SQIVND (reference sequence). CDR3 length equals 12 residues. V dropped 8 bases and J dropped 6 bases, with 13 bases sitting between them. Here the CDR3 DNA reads TGTGCCAGTGGAAGGGAAAGGGATGGCTACACCTTC. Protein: CASGRERDGYTF.

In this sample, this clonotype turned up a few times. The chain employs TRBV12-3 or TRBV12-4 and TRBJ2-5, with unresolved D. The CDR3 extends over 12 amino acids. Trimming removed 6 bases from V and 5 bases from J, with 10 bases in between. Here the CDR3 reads CASRLMAETQYF. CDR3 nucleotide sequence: TGTGCCAGCAGATTGATGGCGGAGACCCAGTACTTC.

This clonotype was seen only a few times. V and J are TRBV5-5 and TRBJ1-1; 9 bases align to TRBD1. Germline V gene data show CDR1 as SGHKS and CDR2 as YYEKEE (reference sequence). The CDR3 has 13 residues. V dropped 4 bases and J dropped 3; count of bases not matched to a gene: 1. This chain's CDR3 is CASSDRGDTEAFF. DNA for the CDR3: TGTGCCAGCAGCGACAGGGGGGACACTGAAGCTTTCTTT.

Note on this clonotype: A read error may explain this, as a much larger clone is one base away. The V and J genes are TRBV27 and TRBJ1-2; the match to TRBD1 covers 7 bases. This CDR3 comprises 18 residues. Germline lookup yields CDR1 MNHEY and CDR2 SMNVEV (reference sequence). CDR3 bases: TGTGCCAGCAGTTACCGACAGGGAAGACCCTCTGCTAACTATAGCTACACCTTC. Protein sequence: CASSYRQGRPSANYSYTF.